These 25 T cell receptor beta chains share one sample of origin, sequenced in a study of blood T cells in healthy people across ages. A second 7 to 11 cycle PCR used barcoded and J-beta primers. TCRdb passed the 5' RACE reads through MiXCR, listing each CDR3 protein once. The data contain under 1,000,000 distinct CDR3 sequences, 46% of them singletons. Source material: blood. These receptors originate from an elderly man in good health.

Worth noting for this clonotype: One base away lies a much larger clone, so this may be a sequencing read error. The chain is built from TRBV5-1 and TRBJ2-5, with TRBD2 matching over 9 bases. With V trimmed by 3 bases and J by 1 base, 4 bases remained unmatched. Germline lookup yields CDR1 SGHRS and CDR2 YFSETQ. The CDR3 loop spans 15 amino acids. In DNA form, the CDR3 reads TGCGCCAGCAGCTGGGGTAGCGGGAGCCAAGAGACCCAGTACTTC. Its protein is CASSWGSGSQETQYF.

CDR3 sequence (DNA): TGTGCCAGCAGTCAGGGTTCTGGCTACACCTTC. It yields the protein CASSQGSGYTF. V usage is TRBV6-2 or TRBV6-3 and J usage is TRBJ1-2; a possible D gene is TRBD1 (5 bases). Germline CDR1 reads MNHEY; CDR2 reads SVGEGT. This CDR3 is 11 amino acids long. Trimming cost V 5 bases and J 7 bases, with 8 bases left between them.

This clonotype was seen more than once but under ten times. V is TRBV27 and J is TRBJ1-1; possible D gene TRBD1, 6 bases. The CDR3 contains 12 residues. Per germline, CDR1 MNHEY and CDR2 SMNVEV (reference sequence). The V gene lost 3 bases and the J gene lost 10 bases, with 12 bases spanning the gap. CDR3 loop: CASSLFGGPAFF. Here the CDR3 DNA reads TGTGCCAGCAGTTTGTTCGGGGGGCCAGCTTTCTTT.

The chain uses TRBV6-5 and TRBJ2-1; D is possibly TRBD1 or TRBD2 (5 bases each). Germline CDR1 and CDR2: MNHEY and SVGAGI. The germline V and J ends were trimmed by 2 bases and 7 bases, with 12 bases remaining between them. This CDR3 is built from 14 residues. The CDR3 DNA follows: TGTGCCAGCAGTTACAGGGGAGTTGGAAATGAGCAGTTCTTC. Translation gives CASSYRGVGNEQFF.

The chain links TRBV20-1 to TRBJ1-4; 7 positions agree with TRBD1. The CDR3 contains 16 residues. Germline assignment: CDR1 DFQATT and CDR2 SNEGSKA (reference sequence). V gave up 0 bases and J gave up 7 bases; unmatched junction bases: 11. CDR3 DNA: TGCAGTGCTAGAGATGAAAGGGCAGGGGGGCGTGAAAAACTGTTTTTT. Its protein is CSARDERAGGREKLFF.

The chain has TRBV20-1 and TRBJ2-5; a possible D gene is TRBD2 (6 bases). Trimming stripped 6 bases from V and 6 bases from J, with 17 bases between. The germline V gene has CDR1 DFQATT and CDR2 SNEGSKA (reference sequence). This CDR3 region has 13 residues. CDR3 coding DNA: TGCAGTGCCCCGTCGAGCGGGTCGAAGACCCAGTACTTC. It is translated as CSAPSSGSKTQYF.

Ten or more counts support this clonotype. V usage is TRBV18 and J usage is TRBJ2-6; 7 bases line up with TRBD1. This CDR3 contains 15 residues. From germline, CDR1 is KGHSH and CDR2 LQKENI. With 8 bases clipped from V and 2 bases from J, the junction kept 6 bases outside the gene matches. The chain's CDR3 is CASREDRAGANVLTF. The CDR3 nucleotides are TGTGCCAGCCGAGAAGACAGGGCTGGGGCCAACGTCCTGACTTTC.

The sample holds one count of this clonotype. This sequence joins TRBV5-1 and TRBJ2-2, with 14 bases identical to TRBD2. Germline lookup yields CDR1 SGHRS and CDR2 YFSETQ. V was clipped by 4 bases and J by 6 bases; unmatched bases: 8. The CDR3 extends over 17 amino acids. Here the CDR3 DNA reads TGCGCCAGCAGCCAACCGGGACTAGCGGGAGTGTCCGGGGAGCTGTTTTTT. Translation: CASSQPGLAGVSGELFF.

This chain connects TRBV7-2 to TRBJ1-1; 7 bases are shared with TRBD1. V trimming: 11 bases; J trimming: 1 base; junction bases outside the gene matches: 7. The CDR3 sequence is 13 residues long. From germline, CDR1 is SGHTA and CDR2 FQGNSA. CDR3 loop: CASKGASNTEAFF. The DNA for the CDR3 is TGTGCCTCCAAGGGGGCATCGAACACTGAAGCTTTCTTT.

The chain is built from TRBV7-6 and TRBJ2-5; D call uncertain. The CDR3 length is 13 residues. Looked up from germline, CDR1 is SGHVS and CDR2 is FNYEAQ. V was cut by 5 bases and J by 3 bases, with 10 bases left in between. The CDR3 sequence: CASSPGRKETQYF. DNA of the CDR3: TGTGCCAGCAGCCCCGGACGGAAAGAGACCCAGTACTTC.

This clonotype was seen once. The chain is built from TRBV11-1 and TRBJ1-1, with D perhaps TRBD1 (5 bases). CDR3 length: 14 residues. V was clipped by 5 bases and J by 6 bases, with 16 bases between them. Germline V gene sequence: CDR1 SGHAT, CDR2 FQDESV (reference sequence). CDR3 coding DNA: TGTGCCAGCAGCGTAGGAGGGGATCTCCCTGAAGCTTTCTTT. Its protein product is CASSVGGDLPEAFF.

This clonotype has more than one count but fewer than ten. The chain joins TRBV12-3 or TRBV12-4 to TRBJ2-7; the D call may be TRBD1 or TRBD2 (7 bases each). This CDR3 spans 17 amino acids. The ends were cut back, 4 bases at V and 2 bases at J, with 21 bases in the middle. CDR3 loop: CASSYYRGQRGTYEQYF. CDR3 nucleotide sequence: TGTGCCAGCAGTTATTACAGGGGACAGCGGGGTACCTACGAGCAGTACTTC.

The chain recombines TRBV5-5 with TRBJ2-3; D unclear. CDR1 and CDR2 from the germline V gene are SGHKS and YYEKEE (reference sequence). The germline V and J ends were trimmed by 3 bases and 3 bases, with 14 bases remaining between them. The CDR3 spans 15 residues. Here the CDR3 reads CASSSADFLTDTQYF. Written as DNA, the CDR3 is TGTGCCAGCAGCTCTGCTGACTTCTTGACAGATACGCAGTATTTT.

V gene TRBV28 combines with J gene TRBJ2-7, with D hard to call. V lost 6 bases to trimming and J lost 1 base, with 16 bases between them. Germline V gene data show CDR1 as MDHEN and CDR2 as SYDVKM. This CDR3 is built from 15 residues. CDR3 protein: CASSELSKSSYEQYF. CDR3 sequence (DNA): TGTGCCAGCAGCGAACTTAGCAAGTCGTCCTACGAGCAGTACTTC.

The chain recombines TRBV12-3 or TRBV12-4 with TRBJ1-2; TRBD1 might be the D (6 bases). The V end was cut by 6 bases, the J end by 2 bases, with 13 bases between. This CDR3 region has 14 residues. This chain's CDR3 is CASSPRGGNYGYTF. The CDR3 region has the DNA TGTGCCAGCAGCCCACGGGGGGGCAACTATGGCTACACCTTC.

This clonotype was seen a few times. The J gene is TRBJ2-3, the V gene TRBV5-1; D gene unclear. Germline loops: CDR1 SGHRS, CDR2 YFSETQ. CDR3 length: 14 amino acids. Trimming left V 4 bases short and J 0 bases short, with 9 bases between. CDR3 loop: CASSLQKSTDTQYF. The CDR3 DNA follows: TGCGCCAGCAGCCTACAGAAAAGCACAGATACGCAGTATTTT. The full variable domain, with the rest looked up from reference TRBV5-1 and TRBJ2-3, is KAGVTQTPRYLIKTRGQQVTLSCSPISGHRSVSWYQQTPGQGLQFLFEYFSETQRNKGNFPGRFSGRQFSNSRSEMNVSTLELGDSALYLCASSLQKSTDTQYFGPGTRLTVL.

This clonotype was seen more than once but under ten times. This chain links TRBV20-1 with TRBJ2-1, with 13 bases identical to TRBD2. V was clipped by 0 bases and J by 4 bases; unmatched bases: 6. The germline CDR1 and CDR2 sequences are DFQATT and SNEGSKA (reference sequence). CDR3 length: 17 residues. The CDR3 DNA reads TGCAGTGCTAGAGATACTAGCGGGAGGGTGAGGTACAATGAGCAGTTCTTC. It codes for CSARDTSGRVRYNEQFF.

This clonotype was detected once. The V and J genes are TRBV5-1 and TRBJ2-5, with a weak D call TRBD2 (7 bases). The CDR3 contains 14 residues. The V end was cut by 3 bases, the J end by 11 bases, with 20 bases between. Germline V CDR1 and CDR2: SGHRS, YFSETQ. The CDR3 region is CASSSRGAQNEQYF. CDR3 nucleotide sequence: TGCGCCAGCAGCTCCCGGGGGGCGCAGAATGAGCAGTACTTC.

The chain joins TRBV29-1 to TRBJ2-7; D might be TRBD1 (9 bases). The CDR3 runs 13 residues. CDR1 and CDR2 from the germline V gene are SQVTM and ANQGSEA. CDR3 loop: CIGGDREGYEQYF. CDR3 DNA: TGCATCGGGGGGGACAGGGAGGGCTACGAGCAGTACTTC.

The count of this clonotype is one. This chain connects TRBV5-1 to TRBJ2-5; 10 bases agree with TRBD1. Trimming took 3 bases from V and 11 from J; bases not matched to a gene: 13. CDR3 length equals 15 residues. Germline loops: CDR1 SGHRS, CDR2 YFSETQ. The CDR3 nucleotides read TGCGCCAGCAGCTCGAGACAGGGGGCGCGGAATGAGCAGTACTTC. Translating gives CASSSRQGARNEQYF.

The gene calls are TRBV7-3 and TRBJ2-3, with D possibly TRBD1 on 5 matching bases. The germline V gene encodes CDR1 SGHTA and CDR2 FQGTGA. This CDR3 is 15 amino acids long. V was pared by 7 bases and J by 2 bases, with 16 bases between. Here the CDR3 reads CASNPGQGSTDTQYF. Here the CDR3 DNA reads TGTGCCAGCAACCCGGGCCAGGGATCCACAGATACGCAGTATTTT.

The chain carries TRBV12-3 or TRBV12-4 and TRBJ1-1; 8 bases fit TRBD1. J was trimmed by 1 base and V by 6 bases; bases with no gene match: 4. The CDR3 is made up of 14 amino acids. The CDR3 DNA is TGTGCCAGCAGAACCACAGGGGGGAACACTGAAGCTTTCTTT. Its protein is CASRTTGGNTEAFF.

The CDR3 spells CASSQVPGESYEQYF. The CDR3 DNA reads TGCGCCAGCAGCCAGGTGCCGGGAGAAAGCTACGAGCAGTACTTC. This chain links TRBV4-1 with TRBJ2-4; D may be TRBD2 (6 bases). The J call may be incorrect, as the DNA end agrees better with TRBJ2-7. Germline assignment: CDR1 MGHRA and CDR2 YSYEKL. The CDR3 contains 15 residues.

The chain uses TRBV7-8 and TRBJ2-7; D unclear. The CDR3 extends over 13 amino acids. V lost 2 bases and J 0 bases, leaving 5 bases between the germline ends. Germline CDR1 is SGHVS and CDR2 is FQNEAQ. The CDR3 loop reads CASSLLPSYEQYF. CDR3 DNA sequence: TGTGCCAGCAGCTTACTACCCTCCTACGAGCAGTACTTC.

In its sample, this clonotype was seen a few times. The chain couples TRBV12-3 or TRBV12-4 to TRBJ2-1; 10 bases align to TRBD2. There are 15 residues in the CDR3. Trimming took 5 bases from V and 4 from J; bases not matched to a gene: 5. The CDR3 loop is CASSPGLATYNEQFF. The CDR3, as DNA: TGTGCCAGCAGTCCGGGACTAGCGACGTACAATGAGCAGTTCTTC.